The rows below give T cell receptor beta chains drawn from one sample of a study of T-cell memory formation after mild COVID-19. TCRdb called the 5' RACE reads again in MiXCR, with one record for every CDR3 protein. The sample holds under 400,000 distinct CDR3 sequences, under 25% seen once. Sequencing used PBMCs or a T cell subset sorted from them (not recorded which). These receptors all stem from an adult woman who had mild COVID-19 (a few samples of this study predate the infection). Cell type and time point are not known. The CDR3 runs from the conserved cysteine through the conserved F or W. A D gene is named only where the DNA matches it firmly. Some rows have no size entry. The others give once, few or many, or a class for an expanded clone.

v_call	j_call	clone_size	d_call	cdr3_aa	cdr3_nt
TRBV27	TRBJ2-2	few	.	CASSLSAPGTGELFF	TGTGCCAGCAGTTTATCGGCTCCAGGTACCGGGGAGCTGTTTTTT
TRBV18	TRBJ2-1	.	TRBD2	CASSTLGSGMDEQFF	TGTGCCAGCTCAACCCTGGGTAGCGGGATGGATGAGCAGTTCTTC
TRBV7-3	TRBJ1-1	.	.	CASSLIGGNTEAFF	TGTGCCAGCAGCTTAATTGGAGGGAACACTGAAGCTTTCTTT
TRBV5-1	TRBJ2-4	few	TRBD1	CASKSGQGLAKNIQYF	TGCGCCAGCAAGTCAGGACAGGGACTAGCCAAAAACATTCAGTACTTC
TRBV5-1	TRBJ2-3	few	TRBD2	CASSLELGLAQSTDTQYF	TGCGCCAGCAGCTTGGAACTTGGACTAGCGCAGAGCACAGATACGCAGTATTTT
TRBV5-1	TRBJ2-7	few	TRBD2	CASSSGLAGSEQYF	TGCGCCAGCAGCTCGGGACTAGCGGGATCCGAGCAGTACTTC
TRBV5-1	TRBJ2-5	.	TRBD1	CASSSGRPGGLETQYF	TGCGCCAGCAGCAGCGGTAGGCCAGGGGGTTTGGAGACCCAGTACTTC
TRBV30	TRBJ1-1	.	.	CAWNYGGGTEAFF	TGTGCCTGGAACTACGGGGGGGGCACTGAAGCTTTCTTT
TRBV6-5	TRBJ2-7	few	TRBD1	CASSRYPSDRVSYEQYF	TGTGCCAGCAGTCGATACCCCTCGGACAGGGTGTCCTACGAGCAGTACTTC
TRBV9	TRBJ2-1	.	.	CASSVEGREDEQFF	TGTGCCAGCAGCGTAGAGGGCAGGGAGGATGAGCAGTTCTTC
TRBV9	TRBJ2-7	few	.	CASSPGVGFYEQYF	TGTGCCAGCAGCCCAGGAGTCGGATTCTACGAGCAGTACTTC
TRBV11-3	TRBJ2-1	.	TRBD2	CASSFRLASSYNEQFF	TGTGCCAGCAGCTTTCGACTAGCGAGCTCCTACAATGAGCAGTTCTTC
TRBV6-1	TRBJ1-3	few	.	CASSDGRYSGNTIYF	TGTGCCAGCAGCGACGGACGATACTCTGGAAACACCATATATTTT
TRBV3-1	TRBJ2-3	many	.	CASSQGLSTDTQYF	TGTGCCAGCAGCCAAGGGCTTAGCACAGATACGCAGTATTTT
TRBV20-1	TRBJ1-5	.	.	CSAPKQGLNQPQHF	TGCAGTGCTCCCAAGCAGGGACTGAATCAGCCCCAGCATTTT